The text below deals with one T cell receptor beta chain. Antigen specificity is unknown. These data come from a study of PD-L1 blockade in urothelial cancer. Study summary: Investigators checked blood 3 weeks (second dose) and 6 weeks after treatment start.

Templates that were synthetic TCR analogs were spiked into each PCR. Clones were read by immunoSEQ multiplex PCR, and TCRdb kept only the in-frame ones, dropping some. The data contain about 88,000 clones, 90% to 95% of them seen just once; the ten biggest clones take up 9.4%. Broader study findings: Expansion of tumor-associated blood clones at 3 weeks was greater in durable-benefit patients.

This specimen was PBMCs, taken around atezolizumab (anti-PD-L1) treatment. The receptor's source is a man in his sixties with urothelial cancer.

CDR3 sequence: CASSLGVASETQYF. The DNA of the CDR3 is TGTGCCAGCAGCTTAGGGGTAGCATCGGAGACCCAGTACTTC. The chain uses TRBV7-2 and TRBJ2-5, with unresolved D. The CDR3 is 14 amino acids. Germline V gene lookup returns CDR1 SGHTA and CDR2 FQGNSA. V lost 1 base to trimming and J lost 5 bases, with 11 bases between them.